This TCR beta chain was sequenced in a study of blood T cell repertoires in COVID-19. In this sample, this clone turned up once. Germline V gene sequence: CDR1 MNHEY, CDR2 SMNVEV (reference sequence). V gave up 10 bases and J gave up 4 bases; unmatched junction bases: 19. This CDR3 has 17 residues. Profiled with immunoSEQ multiplex PCR; TCRdb holds only in-frame clones, not every one. The sample includes about 180,000 clones, approximately 80% of them seen just once. Sequenced input: peripheral blood. The V call is TRBV27, the J call TRBJ2-3; 8 bases align to TRBD2. The receptor was isolated from a woman in her thirties or forties with COVID-19, enrolled during active disease. CDR3 nucleotides: TGTGCCACGGAAGGGCGGGAGGAGGGAGGGCTGGCAGATACGCAGTATTTT. It encodes CATEGREEGGLADTQYF.